This TCR beta chain was captured in a study of OX40 agonist ivuxolimab in advanced cancers. Study-wide context: Patients were given ivuxolimab, an antibody that agonizes OX40 (CD134). Past anti-PD-1, anti-PD-L1 or anti-CTLA-4 therapy was accepted, and 40% had received some. Study-wide points: CD4+ and CD8+ T cells in blood underwent clonal expansion by week 6 at 0.1 to 3.0 mg/kg.

Concerning this clone: The antigen is undetermined.

Produced via immunoSEQ multiplex PCR; TCRdb's table is partial and in-frame only. The sample contains almost 85,000 clones, 70% to 90% of which appear only once. Excluded were patients having autoimmune disease history or systemic immunosuppression. The ends were cut back, 5 bases at V and 2 bases at J, with 7 bases in the middle. Germline values: CDR1 MGHRA, CDR2 YSYEKL. CDR3 size: 14 residues. Sequencing used CD4+ or CD8+ T cells sorted from blood, obtained in a trial of the OX40 agonist ivuxolimab. The origin of this receptor is an adult with an advanced solid tumor such as melanoma, head and neck, liver or kidney cancer. The chain combines TRBV4-1 with TRBJ2-6, with D uncertain. The CDR3 protein is CASSLGTGANVLTF. CDR3 DNA: TGCGCCAGCAGCTTAGGTACTGGGGCCAACGTCCTGACTTTC.